This paragraph reports one T cell receptor beta chain. What it binds is unknown. All of the isolated RNA was reverse transcribed, so expressed TCRB transcripts were sequenced. TCRdb's table, derived via immunoSEQ multiplex PCR, lists solely in-frame clones and lacks some. The repertoire includes 250,000 to 350,000 clones, 11% of them detected once, and approximately 0.016% sits in the top ten. This specimen comes from a study of beta chain features in type 1 diabetes. Trimming took 2 bases from V and 5 from J, leaving 8 bases between them. This CDR3 region has 12 residues. Germline CDR1 is SGHDT and CDR2 is YYEEEE. Study results and caveats: Relative to healthy donors, patients appeared to have naive, central memory and Treg TCRB repertoires that were more similar.

The specimen was naive CD4+ T cells from blood. The clonotype was recovered from a woman in her 30s in good health. The gene calls are TRBV5-6 and TRBJ2-7; D is unresolved. CDR3 in amino acids: CASSFLRDEQYF. The CDR3 region has the DNA TGTGCCAGCAGCTTTCTACGCGACGAGCAGTACTTC.